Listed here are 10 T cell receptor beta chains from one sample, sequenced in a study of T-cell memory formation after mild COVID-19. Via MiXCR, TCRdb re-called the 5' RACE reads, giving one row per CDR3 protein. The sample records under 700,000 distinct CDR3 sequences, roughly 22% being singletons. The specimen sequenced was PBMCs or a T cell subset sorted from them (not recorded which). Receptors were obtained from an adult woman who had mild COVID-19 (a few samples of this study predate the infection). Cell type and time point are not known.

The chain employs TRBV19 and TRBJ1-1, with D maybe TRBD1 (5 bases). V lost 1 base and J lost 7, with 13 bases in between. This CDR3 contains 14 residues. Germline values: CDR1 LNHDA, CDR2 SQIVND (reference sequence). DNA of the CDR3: TGTGCCAGTAGTATAGGGGGGGAAAGGGTTGAAGCTTTCTTT. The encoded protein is CASSIGGERVEAFF.

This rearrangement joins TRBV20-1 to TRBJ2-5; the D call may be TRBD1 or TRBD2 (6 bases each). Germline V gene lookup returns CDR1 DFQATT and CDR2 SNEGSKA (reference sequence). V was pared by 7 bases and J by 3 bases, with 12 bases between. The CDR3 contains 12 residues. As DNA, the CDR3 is TGCAGTGGGACGGGGGCAGAAGAGACCCAGTACTTC. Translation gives CSGTGAEETQYF.

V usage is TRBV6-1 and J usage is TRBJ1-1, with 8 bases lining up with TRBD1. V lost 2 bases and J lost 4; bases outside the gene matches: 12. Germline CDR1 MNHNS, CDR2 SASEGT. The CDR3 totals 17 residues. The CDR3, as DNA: TGTGCCAGCAGTGAACCCTGGGGGCGAACAGGGGGCACTGAAGCTTTCTTT. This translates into CASSEPWGRTGGTEAFF.

The CDR3 spells CASSLSRDRGYGYTF. The CDR3 DNA reads as TGCGCCAGCAGCTTATCACGGGACAGGGGCTATGGCTACACCTTC. The chain uses TRBV4-1 and TRBJ1-2; 10 bases are shared with TRBD1. Germline lookup yields CDR1 MGHRA and CDR2 YSYEKL. V trimming: 5 bases; J trimming: 4 bases; junction bases outside the gene matches: 7. CDR3 length equals 15 residues.

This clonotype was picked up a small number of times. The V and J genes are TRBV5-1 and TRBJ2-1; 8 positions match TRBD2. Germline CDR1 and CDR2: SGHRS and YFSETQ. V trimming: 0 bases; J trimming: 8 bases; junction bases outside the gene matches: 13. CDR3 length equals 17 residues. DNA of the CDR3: TGCGCCAGCAGCTTGGGGGCCCGGGAGGGCTTGACGGATGAGCAGTTCTTC. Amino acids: CASSLGAREGLTDEQFF.

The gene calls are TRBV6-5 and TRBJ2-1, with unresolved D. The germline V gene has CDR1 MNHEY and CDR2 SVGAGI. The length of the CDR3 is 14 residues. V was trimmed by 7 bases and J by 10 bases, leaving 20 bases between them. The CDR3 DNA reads TGTGCCAGCACTAACCGGGCCTACTCAATCGAGCAGTTCTTC. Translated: CASTNRAYSIEQFF.

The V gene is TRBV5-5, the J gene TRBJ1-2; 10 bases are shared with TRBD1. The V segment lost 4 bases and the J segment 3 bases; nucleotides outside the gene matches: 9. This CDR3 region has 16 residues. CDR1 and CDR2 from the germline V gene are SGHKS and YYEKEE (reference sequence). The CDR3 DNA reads TGTGCCAGCAGCCTGACAGGGGGCGCGTCATACTATGGCTACACCTTC. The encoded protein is CASSLTGGASYYGYTF. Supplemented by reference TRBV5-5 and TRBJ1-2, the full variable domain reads DAGVTQSPTHLIKTRGQQVTLRCSPISGHKSVSWYQQVLGQGPQFIFQYYEKEERGRGNFPDRFSARQFPNYSSELNVNALLLGDSALYLCASSLTGGASYYGYTFGSGTRLTVV.

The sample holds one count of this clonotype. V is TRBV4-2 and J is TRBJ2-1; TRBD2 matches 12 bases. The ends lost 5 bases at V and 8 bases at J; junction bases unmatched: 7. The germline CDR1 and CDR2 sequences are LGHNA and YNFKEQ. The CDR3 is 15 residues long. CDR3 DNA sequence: TGTGCCAGCAGCACCCGGACTAGCGGGGACGATGAGCAGTTCTTC. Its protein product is CASSTRTSGDDEQFF.

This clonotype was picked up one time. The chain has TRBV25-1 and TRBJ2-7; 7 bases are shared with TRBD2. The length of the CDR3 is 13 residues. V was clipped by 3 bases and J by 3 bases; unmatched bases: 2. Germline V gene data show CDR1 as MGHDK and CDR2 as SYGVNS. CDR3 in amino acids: CASSDPSGYEQYF. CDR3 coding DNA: TGTGCCAGCAGTGACCCTAGCGGCTACGAGCAGTACTTC.

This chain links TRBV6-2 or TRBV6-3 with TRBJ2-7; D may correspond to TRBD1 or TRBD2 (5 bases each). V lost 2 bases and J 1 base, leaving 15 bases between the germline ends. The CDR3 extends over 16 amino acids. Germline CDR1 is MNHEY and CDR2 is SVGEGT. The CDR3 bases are TGTGCCAGCAGTTACCCTTTCGGGACGGCTTCCTACGAGCAGTACTTC. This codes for CASSYPFGTASYEQYF.